This passage covers 25 T cell receptor beta chains from one sample sequenced in a study of early T cells in non-severe SARS-CoV-2 infection. TCRdb recomputed calls from the 5' RACE reads with MiXCR, one row per CDR3 protein. This table holds 85,000 to 100,000 distinct CDR3 sequences, approximately 10% found once. The sample consisted of whole blood. These receptors originate from an adult who was a healthcare worker with PCR-confirmed SARS-CoV-2 infection or an uninfected control (not recorded which).

V usage is TRBV12-3 or TRBV12-4 and J usage is TRBJ1-1; TRBD1 might be the D (6 bases). Deletions cut 3 bases from V and 4 bases from J, with 9 bases between. The CDR3 is 13 amino acids. In DNA form, the CDR3 reads TGTGCCAGCAGTTTGACAGGAATCACTGAAGCTTTCTTT. It is translated as CASSLTGITEAFF.

This clonotype was detected many times. The junction departs from the called germline gene at one end, perhaps through a read error. J is TRBJ2-7 and V is TRBV3-1; tentatively, D is TRBD1 (6 bases). There are 12 residues in the CDR3. Germline V gene data show CDR1 as LGHDT and CDR2 as YNNKEL (reference sequence). CDR3 in amino acids: CASSHLGDTAAF. The CDR3 nucleotides are TGTGCCAGCAGCCATTTAGGGGACACGGCTGCCTTC.

This sequence joins TRBV6-5 and TRBJ2-2; 7 bases agree with TRBD2. The ends lost 5 bases at V and 0 bases at J; junction bases unmatched: 6. This CDR3 spans 16 amino acids. The germline gives CDR1 MNHEY, CDR2 SVGAGI. DNA of the CDR3: TGTGCCAGCAGTCCTATCGGACTAGCGAACACCGGGGAGCTGTTTTTT. It encodes CASSPIGLANTGELFF.

The chain has TRBV29-1 and TRBJ1-1; D gene ambiguous. Germline CDR1 and CDR2: SQVTM and ANQGSEA. The germline V and J ends were trimmed by 3 bases and 3 bases, with 8 bases remaining between them. The CDR3 is 12 amino acids. The CDR3 loop reads CSVDRGYTEAFF. The CDR3 DNA is TGCAGCGTTGATCGGGGATACACTGAAGCTTTCTTT. Full variable domain (outside the CDR3, taken from reference TRBV29-1 and TRBJ1-1): SAVISQKPSRDICQRGTSLTIQCQVDSQVTMMFWYRQQPGQSLTLIATANQGSEATYESGFVIDKFPISRPNLTFSTLTVSNMSPEDSSIYLCSVDRGYTEAFFGQGTRLTVV.

This clonotype appeared a few times. The rearrangement joins TRBV7-9 to TRBJ1-1, with D uncertain. The CDR3 contains 16 residues. V dropped 3 bases and J dropped 4 bases, with 18 bases sitting between them. Per the germline V gene, CDR1 is SEHNR and CDR2 is FQNEAQ (reference sequence). CDR3 residues: CASSFNPQRESTEAFF. The CDR3 region has the DNA TGTGCCAGCAGCTTTAATCCCCAAAGGGAGAGCACTGAAGCTTTCTTT.

This clonotype was observed at least ten times. The rearrangement links TRBV7-8 to TRBJ1-2; D might be TRBD1 (5 bases). The V end was cut by 5 bases, the J end by 0 bases, with 25 bases between. This CDR3 region has 19 residues. Germline CDR1 is SGHVS and CDR2 is FQNEAQ. The CDR3 DNA reads TGTGCCAGCAGCCCCTGGATGGACACCGAGGGGAGGTCTAACTATGGCTACACCTTC. Translated: CASSPWMDTEGRSNYGYTF.

This clonotype was counted at least ten times. At one end the junction does not follow the germline gene, possibly because of a read error. The chain recombines TRBV7-2 with TRBJ1-2; 7 bases are shared with TRBD1. CDR3 size: 15 residues. CDR1 and CDR2 from the germline V gene are SGHTA and FQGNSA. CDR3: CASSSYRGVNHGYTF. CDR3 in DNA: TGTGCCAGCAGCTCTTACAGGGGAGTTAACCATGGCTACACCTTC.

The chain is built from TRBV20-1 and TRBJ2-5, with D tentatively TRBD1 or TRBD2 (6 bases each). Germline-derived CDR1 and CDR2 are DFQATT and SNEGSKA (reference sequence). V lost 1 base and J 5 bases, leaving 11 bases between the germline ends. The CDR3 covers 13 residues. The CDR3 spells CSARGGASETQYF. DNA of the CDR3: TGCAGTGCTAGAGGGGGGGCCTCCGAGACCCAGTACTTC.

This clonotype was observed a few times. The V gene is TRBV5-6, the J gene TRBJ1-2, with D possibly matching TRBD1 (5 bases). Deletions cut 4 bases from V and 4 bases from J, with 29 bases between. The CDR3 has 19 residues. The V gene's germline CDR1 is SGHDT and CDR2 YYEEEE. Written as DNA, the CDR3 is TGTGCCAGCAGCATGGACCGGGACCGATACCCCGAGAGTGCCTATGGCTACACCTTC. This translates into CASSMDRDRYPESAYGYTF.

In this sample, this clonotype turned up a few times. The chain couples TRBV2 to TRBJ2-3; no clear D. V was shortened by 6 bases and J by 3 bases, with 13 bases between the two germline ends. In germline, CDR1 is SNHLY, CDR2 FYNNEI. The CDR3 runs 14 residues. CDR3 sequence reads: CASSVASRTDTQYF. CDR3 sequence (DNA): TGTGCCAGCAGCGTAGCTTCCCGAACAGATACGCAGTATTTT.

This clonotype has ten or more counts. The gene calls are TRBV30 and TRBJ1-5; D is uncertain. The germline gives CDR1 GTSNPN, CDR2 SVGIG (reference sequence). Trimming stripped 2 bases from V and 5 bases from J, with 10 bases between. The CDR3 is made up of 13 amino acids. The DNA of the CDR3 is TGTGCCTGGAGTACAATGGGAGATCAGCCCCAGCATTTT. Translation gives CAWSTMGDQPQHF.

At least ten counts were recorded for this clonotype. This rearrangement joins TRBV2 to TRBJ2-2, with TRBD1 matching over 11 bases. Germline loops: CDR1 SNHLY, CDR2 FYNNEI. V shed 6 bases, J shed 4 bases, and the junction held 1 base outside the gene matches. This CDR3 contains 14 residues. In DNA form, the CDR3 reads TGTGCCAGCAGGGACAGGGGGCGCACCGGGGAGCTGTTTTTT. It encodes CASRDRGRTGELFF.

This clonotype has at least ten counts. The rearrangement uses TRBV4-2 and TRBJ2-7, with TRBD1 matching 11 bases. This CDR3 comprises 15 residues. From germline, CDR1 is LGHNA and CDR2 YNFKEQ. The trim removed 5 bases at V and 7 bases at J, leaving 10 bases unmatched. CDR3 sequence: CASSSGTGGLREQYF. The CDR3 DNA follows: TGTGCCAGCAGCTCCGGGACAGGGGGATTAAGGGAGCAGTACTTC.

This clonotype has a count of ten or more. The chain couples TRBV18 to TRBJ2-7; no clear D. The V gene's germline CDR1 is KGHSH and CDR2 LQKENI. CDR3 length: 12 residues. V lost 5 bases to trimming and J lost 3 bases, with 8 bases between them. CDR3 DNA sequence: TGTGCCAGCTCAGAGAATAACTACGAGCAGTACTTC. It translates to CASSENNYEQYF.

This clonotype has ten or more counts. The chain carries TRBV5-1 and TRBJ2-3; 10 bases map to TRBD2. In germline, CDR1 is SGHRS, CDR2 YFSETQ. CDR3 size: 16 residues. V dropped 5 bases and J dropped 0; count of bases not matched to a gene: 6. CDR3 residues: CASSLLTSGSTDTQYF. CDR3 sequence (DNA): TGCGCCAGCAGTTTACTGACTAGCGGGAGCACAGATACGCAGTATTTT.

This clonotype was found many times. V usage is TRBV27 and J usage is TRBJ2-1; 7 bases line up with TRBD1. Trimming removed 5 bases from V and 0 bases from J; junction bases left unmatched: 4. The germline V gene has CDR1 MNHEY and CDR2 SMNVEV (reference sequence). This CDR3 has 15 amino acids. In DNA form, the CDR3 reads TGTGCCAGCAGTCTACAGGGGACCTCCTACAATGAGCAGTTCTTC. This sequence encodes CASSLQGTSYNEQFF.

This clonotype came up a few times. The gene calls are TRBV19 and TRBJ1-2, with 7 bases matching TRBD1. Germline assignment: CDR1 LNHDA and CDR2 SQIVND (reference sequence). V dropped 5 bases and J dropped 8; count of bases not matched to a gene: 8. The CDR3 length is 13 residues. CDR3 protein: CASSPRRGSGYTF. For the CDR3, the DNA is TGTGCCAGTAGTCCCCGCAGGGGGAGCGGCTACACCTTC.

This chain uses TRBV27 with TRBJ2-1, with D perhaps TRBD1 (6 bases). The CDR3 runs to 16 residues. V lost 2 bases, J lost 13 bases, and 24 bases lay in between. From germline, CDR1 is MNHEY and CDR2 SMNVEV (reference sequence). CDR3 coding DNA: TGTGCCAGCAGTTTACCGCCGGGACAAGCTAGTTGGGTCCAGTTCTTC. It encodes CASSLPPGQASWVQFF.

V usage is TRBV28 and J usage is TRBJ1-5; 10 positions match TRBD1. Germline assignment: CDR1 MDHEN and CDR2 SYDVKM. The CDR3 spans 19 residues. With 8 bases clipped from V and 2 bases from J, the junction kept 18 bases outside the gene matches. CDR3 loop: CASRFSGDRGPRGNQPQHF. The CDR3 DNA sequence: TGTGCCAGCCGGTTTTCCGGGGACAGGGGCCCCCGGGGCAATCAGCCCCAGCATTTT.

This clonotype was recorded a few times. This rearrangement joins TRBV7-3 to TRBJ2-7; 9 bases are shared with TRBD1. The germline CDR1 and CDR2 sequences are SGHTA and FQGTGA. The CDR3 spans 13 residues. The trim removed 5 bases at V and 6 bases at J, leaving 5 bases unmatched. CDR3 DNA sequence: TGTGCCAGCAGCGGCTTGACAGGGGGCGAGCAGTACTTC. It codes for CASSGLTGGEQYF. The full variable domain, completed using reference TRBV7-3 and TRBJ2-7, is GAGVSQTPSNKVTEKGKYVELRCDPISGHTALYWYRQSLGQGPEFLIYFQGTGAADDSGLPNDRFFAVRPEGSVSTLKIQRTERGDSAVYLCASSGLTGGEQYFGPGTRLTVT.

This clonotype turned up a few times. At one end the junction does not follow the germline gene, possibly because of a read error. The chain uses TRBV15 and TRBJ1-5; D is undetermined. Germline CDR1 is LNHNV and CDR2 is YYDKDF (reference sequence). This CDR3 is built from 11 residues. The CDR3 is CATGSNQPQHF. Here the CDR3 DNA reads TGTGCCACCGGCAGCAATCAGCCCCAGCATTTT.

The J gene is TRBJ2-1, the V gene TRBV28; 14 bases match TRBD2. The CDR3 is made up of 15 amino acids. With V trimmed by 7 bases and J by 8 bases, 7 bases remained unmatched. CDR1 and CDR2 (germline): MDHEN, SYDVKM. As DNA, the CDR3 is TGTGCCAGCATTAACGGACTAGCGGGAGGTTATGAGCAGTTCTTC. This translates into CASINGLAGGYEQFF.

In nucleotides, the CDR3 is TGTGCCAGCAGCCCCCCGGTTGGGGGTCCAGGCGGCTACACCTTC. As protein: CASSPPVGGPGGYTF. The V gene is TRBV7-2, the J gene TRBJ1-2, with a possible D match to TRBD1 (5 bases). The CDR3 contains 15 residues. Germline V gene data show CDR1 as SGHTA and CDR2 as FQGNSA. V was shortened by 5 bases and J by 8 bases, with 21 bases between the two germline ends.

In its sample, this clonotype was seen many times. This chain joins TRBV15 and TRBJ2-7; possibly TRBD2 for D (6 bases). Germline assignment: CDR1 LNHNV and CDR2 YYDKDF (reference sequence). The ends were cut back, 1 base at V and 0 bases at J, with 19 bases in the middle. The CDR3 spans 18 residues. The CDR3 DNA is TGTGCCACCAGCAGAGCTAACCCTCGGGTAGCGGCCTCCTACGAGCAGTACTTC. Amino acid sequence: CATSRANPRVAASYEQYF.

The chain couples TRBV20-1 to TRBJ1-5, with 8 bases aligning to TRBD1. This CDR3 has 15 amino acids. In germline, CDR1 is DFQATT, CDR2 SNEGSKA (reference sequence). V shed 5 bases and J 6 bases; nucleotides not matched to a gene: 12. The CDR3, as DNA: TGCAGTGCTCTCAGGACAGGGCTGGCTTTTCAGCCCCAGCATTTT. Its protein product is CSALRTGLAFQPQHF.